These 5 T cell receptor beta chains were all obtained from the same sample, sequenced in a study of CD8 T cells in ankylosing spondylitis. General study points: Several highly homologous variants formed a TCR beta motif that appeared characteristic of ankylosing spondylitis blood.

One entry per CDR3 protein results from TCRdb running MiXCR on the 5' RACE reads. The sample shows hundreds of thousands of distinct CDR3 sequences, about 11% of them seen only once. Antigens of these TCRs are unknown. Sequences were obtained from blood, either unsorted or a sorted T cell fraction (not recorded which). Receptors originate from a male donor with ankylosing spondylitis.

This chain connects TRBV7-2 to TRBJ2-7; D gene unclear. The CDR3 totals 15 residues. CDR1 SGHTA and CDR2 FQGNSA come from the germline V gene. V was trimmed by 1 base and J by 3 bases, leaving 13 bases between them. CDR3 sequence: CASSLGSTAYYEQYF. The CDR3 DNA is TGTGCCAGCAGCTTAGGGTCTACAGCTTACTACGAGCAGTACTTC.

This clonotype was observed a few times. This sequence joins TRBV28 and TRBJ2-2; 7 bases fit TRBD2. Germline V gene sequence: CDR1 MDHEN, CDR2 SYDVKM. The J segment lost 7 bases and the V segment lost 5 bases, leaving 7 bases of the junction unmatched. This CDR3 has 14 residues. DNA of the CDR3: TGTGCCAGCAGTCTTTACAGCGGGATCGGGGAGCTGTTTTTT. It translates to CASSLYSGIGELFF.

This clonotype was recorded at least ten times. J is TRBJ1-5 and V is TRBV12-3 or TRBV12-4; TRBD1 agrees at 7 bases. J gave up 2 bases and V 8 bases, and 12 bases lay outside the gene matches. The CDR3 sequence is 16 residues long. The CDR3 nucleotides are TGTGCCAGCGGCCGCGGGAGGGGGCAAGGCAATCAGCCCCAGCATTTT. Amino acids: CASGRGRGQGNQPQHF.

The chain joins TRBV2 to TRBJ2-7; possible D gene TRBD1, 5 bases. CDR3 length: 11 residues. V was clipped by 3 bases and J by 6 bases, with 6 bases between them. Germline V gene data show CDR1 as SNHLY and CDR2 as FYNNEI. CDR3 protein: CASSETVEQYF. CDR3 in DNA: TGTGCCAGCAGTGAGACAGTCGAGCAGTACTTC.

This clonotype has only a few counts. V usage is TRBV29-1 and J usage is TRBJ1-1; no clear D. The CDR3 sequence is 16 residues long. Germline loops: CDR1 SQVTM, CDR2 ANQGSEA. The ends were cut back, 5 bases at V and 1 base at J, with 20 bases in the middle. The CDR3 sequence: CSVFSNYGGPNTEAFF. Here the CDR3 DNA reads TGCAGCGTTTTCAGCAATTATGGCGGACCGAACACTGAAGCTTTCTTT.